These 29 T cell receptor beta chains were sequenced from one sample in a study of T cells in localized non-small cell lung cancer. Using immunoSEQ multiplex PCR, the repertoire was profiled, and TCRdb retains in-frame clones only, with some absent. Of fewer than 35,000 clones listed, less than 80% are singletons. Sequencing was performed on peripheral blood, taken before any cancer treatment. These receptors were taken from a male donor at least 60 years old with stage II squamous cell lung carcinoma.

This chain links TRBV11-3 with TRBJ2-2, with 8 positions matching TRBD1. The V and J ends lost 1 base and 5 bases, in that order; junction bases with no gene match: 6. In germline, CDR1 is SGHNT, CDR2 YENEEA. The CDR3 loop spans 16 amino acids. The CDR3 is CASSLGQGSGTGELFF. The DNA of the CDR3 is TGTGCCAGCAGCTTAGGACAGGGGAGTGGTACCGGGGAGCTGTTTTTT.

In this sample, this clone turned up once. The chain joins TRBV7-3 to TRBJ2-1; unclear D gene. The V gene lost 6 bases and the J gene lost 0 bases, with 6 bases spanning the gap. This CDR3 has 13 amino acids. Germline CDR1 and CDR2: SGHTA and FQGTGA. CDR3 sequence (DNA): TGTGCCAGCAGTCTGAGCTCCTACAATGAGCAGTTCTTC. Translation: CASSLSSYNEQFF.

This clone was counted once. V gene TRBV9 combines with J gene TRBJ2-1; 14 bases align to TRBD2. CDR3 length: 15 residues. Germline CDR1 is SGDLS and CDR2 is YYNGEE. The J segment lost 7 bases and the V segment lost 4 bases, leaving 4 bases of the junction unmatched. The CDR3 protein is CASSTGLAGVNEQFF. The DNA of the CDR3 is TGTGCCAGCAGCACGGGACTAGCGGGAGTGAATGAGCAGTTCTTC.

This chain joins TRBV7-3 and TRBJ2-1; 10 bases fit TRBD2. Trimming at V came to 5 bases and at J to 3 bases, leaving 4 bases not matched to a gene. Germline CDR1 and CDR2: SGHTA and FQGTGA. The CDR3 extends over 15 amino acids. Written as DNA, the CDR3 is TGTGCCAGCAGCCCGGGACTAGCGAGCTACAATGAGCAGTTCTTC. Translation gives CASSPGLASYNEQFF.

The chain couples TRBV5-4 to TRBJ2-7; TRBD1 is a possible D gene (6 bases). The germline V gene encodes CDR1 SGHNT and CDR2 YYREEE (reference sequence). Trimming removed 0 bases from V and 5 bases from J, with 12 bases in between. The CDR3 is 14 residues long. The CDR3 coding sequence is TGTGCCAGCAGCTTGGGACAGGACTTCAACGAGCAGTACTTC. Translation gives CASSLGQDFNEQYF.

This clone was counted once. The V call is TRBV7-2, the J call TRBJ1-5, with D hard to call. Trimming pared 3 bases from V and 5 bases from J, leaving 5 bases between. CDR3 size: 12 residues. Germline lookup yields CDR1 SGHTA and CDR2 FQGNSA. Here the CDR3 DNA reads TGTGCCAGCAGCTTCATAGATCAGCCCCAGCATTTT. Its translation is CASSFIDQPQHF.

The genes are TRBV7-8 and TRBJ2-2; D could derive from TRBD1 or TRBD2 (5 bases each). In germline, CDR1 is SGHVS, CDR2 FQNEAQ. CDR3 size: 19 residues. V was cut by 1 base and J by 6 bases, with 24 bases left in between. CDR3 amino acids: CASSLGGAGYRSGPGELFF. Here the CDR3 DNA reads TGTGCCAGCAGCTTAGGTGGTGCAGGGTACAGAAGCGGTCCCGGGGAGCTGTTTTTT.

This sequence joins TRBV13 and TRBJ2-1; TRBD1 is a possible D gene (6 bases). Trimming left V 3 bases short and J 4 bases short, with 10 bases between. CDR1 PRHDT and CDR2 FYEKMQ come from the germline V gene (reference sequence). The CDR3 sequence is 14 residues long. The CDR3 reads CASSFVRGYNEQFF. The CDR3 DNA reads as TGTGCCAGCAGCTTCGTAAGGGGGTACAATGAGCAGTTCTTC.

This clone was seen only a few times. V gene TRBV25-1 combines with J gene TRBJ2-4; D might be TRBD2 (6 bases). Trimming took off 0 bases at V and 1 base at J, with 13 bases between the two ends. The CDR3 length is 17 residues. The germline V gene has CDR1 MGHDK and CDR2 SYGVNS. The DNA of the CDR3 is TGTGCCAGCAGTGAATACGAGGGAGGAGGGGCCAAAAACATTCAGTACTTC. Translated, it gives CASSEYEGGGAKNIQYF.

Only one count was recorded for this clone. This chain joins TRBV28 and TRBJ1-4; D ambiguous. The CDR3 totals 14 residues. The V end lost 6 bases, the J end lost 3 bases, and 11 bases lay between the germline ends. Looked up from germline, CDR1 is MDHEN and CDR2 is SYDVKM. CDR3 in amino acids: CASSPTGSNEKLFF. CDR3 bases: TGTGCCAGCAGCCCGACGGGCTCTAATGAAAAACTGTTTTTT.

The chain employs TRBV29-1 and TRBJ2-1; the D is unclear. The V end lost 2 bases, the J end lost 4 bases, and 21 bases lay between the germline ends. In germline, CDR1 is SQVTM, CDR2 ANQGSEA. The CDR3 has 17 amino acids. DNA of the CDR3: TGCAGCGTTGAATCTCGTGGTAGGGCCCAAACATACAATGAGCAGTTCTTC. Translation gives CSVESRGRAQTYNEQFF.

The chain employs TRBV2 and TRBJ2-5; TRBD2 is a possible D gene (6 bases). V shed 4 bases and J shed 5 bases, with 11 bases lying between them. Germline V gene data show CDR1 as SNHLY and CDR2 as FYNNEI. The CDR3 runs 13 residues. The CDR3 loop is CASSGDFLETQYF. The DNA for the CDR3 is TGTGCCAGCAGTGGGGACTTCTTGGAGACCCAGTACTTC.

The J gene is TRBJ2-2, the V gene TRBV9; D may be TRBD2 (6 bases). The CDR3 is made up of 14 amino acids. The V gene's germline CDR1 is SGDLS and CDR2 YYNGEE. V lost 1 base, J lost 7 bases, and 11 bases lay in between. The CDR3 sequence is CASSVNPGLGELFF. In DNA, the CDR3 is TGTGCCAGCAGCGTAAATCCGGGACTCGGGGAGCTGTTTTTT.

This sequence joins TRBV18 and TRBJ2-3; tentatively, D is TRBD2 (5 bases). CDR3 size: 14 residues. V dropped 3 bases and J dropped 2 bases, with 9 bases sitting between them. CDR1 KGHSH and CDR2 LQKENI come from the germline V gene. CDR3 in amino acids: CASSPSDFTDTQYF. Written as DNA, the CDR3 is TGTGCCAGCTCACCGTCGGACTTCACAGATACGCAGTATTTT.

The J gene is TRBJ1-2, the V gene TRBV19, with D uncertain. This CDR3 has 16 amino acids. Per germline, CDR1 LNHDA and CDR2 SQIVND (reference sequence). V was cut by 0 bases and J by 8 bases, with 19 bases left in between. The chain's CDR3 is CASSIDHSPRINGYTF. The DNA of the CDR3 is TGTGCCAGTAGTATAGACCACAGCCCTAGGATAAACGGCTACACCTTC.

This chain joins TRBV13 and TRBJ2-3; 10 bases agree with TRBD2. The CDR3 consists of 16 residues. V dropped 2 bases and J dropped 6; count of bases not matched to a gene: 8. Germline CDR1 reads PRHDT; CDR2 reads FYEKMQ (reference sequence). The CDR3 nucleotides read TGTGCCAGCAGCTTATTAGCGGGGGGCCCTCGGGATACGCAGTATTTT. As protein: CASSLLAGGPRDTQYF.

The V call is TRBV28, the J call TRBJ2-3; 9 bases are a match to TRBD2. The length of the CDR3 is 16 residues. Germline trimming cut 4 bases from V and 2 bases from J; bases unmatched to any gene: 7. Germline V gene lookup returns CDR1 MDHEN and CDR2 SYDVKM. Written as DNA, the CDR3 is TGTGCCAGCAGTTCCCCGCTAGCGGGGCACACAGATACGCAGTATTTT. Amino acid sequence: CASSSPLAGHTDTQYF.

The CDR3, as DNA: TGCGCCAGCAGTGAGGTCTTGAACACTGAAGCTTTCTTT. Its protein product is CASSEVLNTEAFF. The rearrangement joins TRBV5-1 to TRBJ1-1; D is uncertain. Between the trimmed V and J ends, which lost 5 bases and 0 bases, there was a span of 8 bases. The germline V gene encodes CDR1 SGHRS and CDR2 YFSETQ. The CDR3 consists of 13 residues. The full variable domain, its missing parts supplied by reference TRBV5-1 and TRBJ1-1, is KAGVTQTPRYLIKTRGQQVTLSCSPISGHRSVSWYQQTPGQGLQFLFEYFSETQRNKGNFPGRFSGRQFSNSRSEMNVSTLELGDSALYLCASSEVLNTEAFFGQGTRLTVV.

The J gene is TRBJ2-3, the V gene TRBV10-3; 8 bases are a match to TRBD1. Trimming took 6 bases from V and 4 from J; bases not matched to a gene: 6. Looked up from germline, CDR1 is ENHRY and CDR2 is SYGVKD. CDR3 length: 14 residues. The CDR3 region has the DNA TGTGCCATCAGGCCCGGGACAGGTGCAGATACGCAGTATTTT. Translation gives CAIRPGTGADTQYF.

The chain joins TRBV25-1 to TRBJ2-5; the D gene is possibly TRBD1 (5 bases). The CDR3 consists of 15 residues. Germline-derived CDR1 and CDR2 are MGHDK and SYGVNS. Trimming left V 3 bases short and J 1 base short, with 12 bases between. CDR3: CASSDPGKGQETQYF. The CDR3 DNA follows: TGTGCCAGCAGTGACCCAGGGAAAGGCCAAGAGACCCAGTACTTC.

This clone turned up a few times. The V call is TRBV11-3, the J call TRBJ2-1; tentatively, D is TRBD1 (6 bases). CDR1 SGHNT and CDR2 YENEEA come from the germline V gene. Trimming removed 3 bases at V and 0 bases at J, with 12 bases between. The CDR3 covers 16 residues. CDR3 loop: CASSLHRESSYNEQFF. The CDR3 DNA follows: TGTGCCAGCAGCTTGCACAGGGAAAGCTCCTACAATGAGCAGTTCTTC.

V usage is TRBV11-1 and J usage is TRBJ2-2; a possible D gene is TRBD2 (5 bases). V shed 4 bases and J shed 0 bases, with 12 bases lying between them. There are 16 residues in the CDR3. Germline-derived CDR1 and CDR2 are SGHAT and FQDESV (reference sequence). Here the CDR3 DNA reads TGTGCCAGCAGCTCCCCACTAGGACCGAACACCGGGGAGCTGTTTTTT. It specifies CASSSPLGPNTGELFF.

This sequence joins TRBV28 and TRBJ2-3; TRBD2 might be the D (5 bases). The germline V gene encodes CDR1 MDHEN and CDR2 SYDVKM. CDR3 length equals 15 residues. V was cut by 6 bases and J by 2 bases, with 15 bases left in between. The CDR3 DNA reads TGTGCCAGCAGCCCTCGCGAGGGCTACACAGATACGCAGTATTTT. This gives the protein CASSPREGYTDTQYF.

The chain uses TRBV9 and TRBJ2-1, with D possibly TRBD2 on 5 matching bases. Germline assignment: CDR1 SGDLS and CDR2 YYNGEE. V shed 0 bases and J shed 1 base, with 17 bases lying between them. There are 18 residues in the CDR3. CDR3 DNA: TGTGCCAGCAGCGTAGGATGGAAACTAGTCAGGTCCTACAATGAGCAGTTCTTC. Translation: CASSVGWKLVRSYNEQFF.

The V and J genes are TRBV7-9 and TRBJ1-2; 10 bases are a match to TRBD1. CDR1 SEHNR and CDR2 FQNEAQ come from the germline V gene (reference sequence). The CDR3 totals 15 residues. V was pared by 5 bases and J by 3 bases, with 6 bases of the junction left unmatched. CDR3 loop: CASSLDRGRHYGYTF. CDR3 DNA sequence: TGTGCCAGCAGCCTCGACAGGGGGCGCCACTATGGCTACACCTTC.

The CDR3 DNA sequence: TGTGCCACTCGACCCTTGAGGGGACAGCCCCAGCATTTT. Translation gives CATRPLRGQPQHF. The chain carries TRBV15 and TRBJ1-5, with a tentative D call TRBD1 (5 bases). The germline V and J ends were trimmed by 9 bases and 7 bases, with 16 bases remaining between them. In germline, CDR1 is LNHNV, CDR2 YYDKDF (reference sequence). The CDR3 runs 13 residues. Full variable domain (rest looked up from reference TRBV15 and TRBJ1-5): DAMVIQNPRYQVTQFGKPVTLSCSQTLNHNVMYWYQQKSSQAPKLLFHYYDKDFNNEADTPDNFQSRRPNTSFCFLDIRSPGLGDTAMYLCATRPLRGQPQHFGDGTRLSIL.

This clone occurred once. This chain uses TRBV7-2 with TRBJ2-7, with 7 bases aligning to TRBD2. V shed 2 bases, J shed 2 bases, and the junction held 6 bases outside the gene matches. This CDR3 is built from 15 residues. Germline V gene lookup returns CDR1 SGHTA and CDR2 FQGNSA. The CDR3 sequence: CASSLNQRDTYEQYF. The CDR3 coding sequence is TGTGCCAGCAGCTTAAACCAGCGGGATACCTACGAGCAGTACTTC.

J is TRBJ2-3 and V is TRBV6-1; D gene ambiguous. Per germline, CDR1 MNHNS and CDR2 SASEGT. V was clipped by 5 bases and J by 1 base, with 10 bases between them. CDR3 length equals 14 residues. In DNA form, the CDR3 reads TGTGCCAGCAGTAATGGTCTGCGCACAGATACGCAGTATTTT. Amino acid sequence: CASSNGLRTDTQYF.

This clone has only one observation. This chain uses TRBV7-9 with TRBJ1-1; 9 bases are shared with TRBD1. This CDR3 is built from 17 residues. Germline V CDR1 and CDR2: SEHNR, FQNEAQ (reference sequence). J gave up 3 bases and V 5 bases, and 13 bases lay outside the gene matches. CDR3 in amino acids: CASSPTGTGRGYTEAFF. The CDR3 region has the DNA TGTGCCAGCAGCCCAACCGGGACAGGGAGGGGTTACACTGAAGCTTTCTTT.